There are many counts of the clone carrying this TCR beta chain. Its antigen is unidentified. TCRdb reanalysed the 5' RACE reads using MiXCR and keeps one entry per CDR3 protein. The sample lists some 120,000 distinct CDR3 sequences, approximately 7% occurring once. The data were taken from a study of T cells after yellow fever vaccination. Overall study findings and caveats: Primary-vaccination clones mostly resurfaced post-booster (less than 98% CD4, about 87% CD8).

This specimen was CD4+ T cells sorted from PBMCs, taken roughly 10 days after the first yellow fever vaccination. The source is a man younger than 35 who received the YFV17D yellow fever vaccine.

The CDR3 is CASSSAGGLATQYF. The CDR3 DNA is TGTGCCAGCAGCTCCGCCGGGGGGCTTGCTACGCAGTATTTT. V and J are TRBV7-2 and TRBJ2-3; TRBD2 is a possible D gene (7 bases). CDR1 and CDR2 (germline): SGHTA, FQGNSA. Trimming pared 4 bases from V and 8 bases from J, leaving 16 bases between. CDR3 size: 14 residues. Looking up the rest from reference TRBV7-2 and TRBJ2-3 gives the full variable domain: GAGVSQSPSNKVTEKGKDVELRCDPISGHTALYWYRQSLGQGLEFLIYFQGNSAPDKSGLPSDRFSAERTGGSVSTLTIQRTQQEDSAVYLCASSSAGGLATQYFGPGTRLTVL.